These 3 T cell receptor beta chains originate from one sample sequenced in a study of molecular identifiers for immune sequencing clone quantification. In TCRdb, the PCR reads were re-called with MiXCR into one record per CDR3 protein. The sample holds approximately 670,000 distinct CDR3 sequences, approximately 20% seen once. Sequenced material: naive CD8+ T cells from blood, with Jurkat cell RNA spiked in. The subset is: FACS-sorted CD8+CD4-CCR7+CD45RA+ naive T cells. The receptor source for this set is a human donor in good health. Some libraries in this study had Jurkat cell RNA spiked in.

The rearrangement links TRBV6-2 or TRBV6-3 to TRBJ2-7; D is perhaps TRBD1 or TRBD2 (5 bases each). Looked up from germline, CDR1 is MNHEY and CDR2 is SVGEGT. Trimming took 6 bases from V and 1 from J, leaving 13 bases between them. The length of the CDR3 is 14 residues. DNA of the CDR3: TGTGCCAGCAGCGACTGGGGGTATTCCTACGAGCAGTACTTC. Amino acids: CASSDWGYSYEQYF.

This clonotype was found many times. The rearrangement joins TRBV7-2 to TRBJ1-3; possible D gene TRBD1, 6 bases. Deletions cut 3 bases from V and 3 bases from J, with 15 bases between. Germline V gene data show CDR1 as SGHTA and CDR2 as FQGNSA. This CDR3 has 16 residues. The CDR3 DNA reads TGTGCCAGCAGCTTCCTACAGGGAGAACTTGGAAACACCATATATTTT. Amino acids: CASSFLQGELGNTIYF.

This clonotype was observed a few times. CDR3 sequence reads: CASREFRTREQYF. The CDR3 DNA reads TGTGCCAGCAGGGAATTTAGGACTCGGGAGCAGTACTTC. V is TRBV28 and J is TRBJ2-7, with D possibly being TRBD2 (5 bases). The CDR3 has 13 residues. The V gene lost 6 bases and the J gene lost 7 bases, with 16 bases spanning the gap. From germline, CDR1 is MDHEN and CDR2 SYDVKM.